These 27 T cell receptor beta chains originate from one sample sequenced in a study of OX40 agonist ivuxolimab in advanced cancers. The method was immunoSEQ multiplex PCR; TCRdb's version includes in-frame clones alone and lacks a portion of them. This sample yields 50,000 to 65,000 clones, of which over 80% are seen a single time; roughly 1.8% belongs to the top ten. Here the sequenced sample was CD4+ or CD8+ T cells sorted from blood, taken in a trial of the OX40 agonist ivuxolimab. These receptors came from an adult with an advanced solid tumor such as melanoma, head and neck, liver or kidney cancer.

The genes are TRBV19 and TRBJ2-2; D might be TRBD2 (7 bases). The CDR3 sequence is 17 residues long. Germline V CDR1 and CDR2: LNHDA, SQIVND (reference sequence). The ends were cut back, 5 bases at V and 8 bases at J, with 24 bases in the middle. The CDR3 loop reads CASSWTRGLYTTGELFF. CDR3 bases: TGTGCCAGTAGTTGGACGCGGGGGCTGTACACCACGGGGGAGCTGTTTTTT.

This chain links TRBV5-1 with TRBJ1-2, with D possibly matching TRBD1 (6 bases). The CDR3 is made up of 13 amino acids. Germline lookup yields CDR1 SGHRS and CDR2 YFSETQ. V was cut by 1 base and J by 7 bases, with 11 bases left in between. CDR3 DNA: TGCGCCAGCAGCTTGACACAGGGAACTGGCTACACCTTC. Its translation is CASSLTQGTGYTF.

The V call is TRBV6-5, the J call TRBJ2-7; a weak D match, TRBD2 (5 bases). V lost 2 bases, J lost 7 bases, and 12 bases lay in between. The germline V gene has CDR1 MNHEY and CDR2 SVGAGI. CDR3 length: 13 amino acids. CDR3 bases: TGTGCCAGCAGTTACCAAACCGGAGGAGAGCAGTACTTC. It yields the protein CASSYQTGGEQYF.

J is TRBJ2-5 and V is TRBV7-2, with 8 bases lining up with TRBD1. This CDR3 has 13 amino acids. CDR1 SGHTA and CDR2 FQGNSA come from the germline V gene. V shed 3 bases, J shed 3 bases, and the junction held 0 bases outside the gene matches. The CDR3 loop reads CASSLTGEETQYF. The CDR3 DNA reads TGTGCCAGCAGCTTGACAGGGGAAGAGACCCAGTACTTC. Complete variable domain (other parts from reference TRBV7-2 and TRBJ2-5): GAGVSQSPSNKVTEKGKDVELRCDPISGHTALYWYRQSLGQGLEFLIYFQGNSAPDKSGLPSDRFSAERTGGSVSTLTIQRTQQEDSAVYLCASSLTGEETQYFGPGTRLLVL.

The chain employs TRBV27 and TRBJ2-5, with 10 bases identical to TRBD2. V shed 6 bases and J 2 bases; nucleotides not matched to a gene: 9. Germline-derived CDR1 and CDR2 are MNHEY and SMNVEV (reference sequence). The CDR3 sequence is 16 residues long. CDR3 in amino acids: CASSPSLAGVQETQYF. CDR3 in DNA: TGTGCCAGCAGCCCTTCCCTAGCGGGGGTTCAAGAGACCCAGTACTTC.

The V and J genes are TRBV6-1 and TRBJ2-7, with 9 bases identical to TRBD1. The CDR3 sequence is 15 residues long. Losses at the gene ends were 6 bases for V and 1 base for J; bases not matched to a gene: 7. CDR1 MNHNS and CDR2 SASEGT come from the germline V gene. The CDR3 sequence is CASSAVGQGSYEQYF. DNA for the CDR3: TGTGCCAGCAGCGCCGTTGGACAGGGGTCCTACGAGCAGTACTTC.

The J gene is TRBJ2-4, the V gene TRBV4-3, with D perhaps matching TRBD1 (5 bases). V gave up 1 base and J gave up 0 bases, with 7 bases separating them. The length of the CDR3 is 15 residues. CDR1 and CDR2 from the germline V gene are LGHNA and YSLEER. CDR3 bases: TGCGCCAGCAGCCAAGGTACAGGAGCCAAAAACATTCAGTACTTC. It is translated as CASSQGTGAKNIQYF.

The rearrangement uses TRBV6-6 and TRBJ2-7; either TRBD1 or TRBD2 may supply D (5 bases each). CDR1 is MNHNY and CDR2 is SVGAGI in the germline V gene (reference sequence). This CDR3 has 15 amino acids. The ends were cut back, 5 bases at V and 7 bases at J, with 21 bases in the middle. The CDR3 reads CASSPGTRLLGEQYV. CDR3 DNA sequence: TGTGCCAGCAGTCCCGGGACCAGGCTACTTGGGGAGCAGTACGTC.

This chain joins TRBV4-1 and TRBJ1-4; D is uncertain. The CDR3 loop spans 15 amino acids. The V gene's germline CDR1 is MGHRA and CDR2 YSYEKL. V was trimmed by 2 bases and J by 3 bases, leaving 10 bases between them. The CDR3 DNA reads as TGCGCCAGCAGCCAATCTGGCGGGGCTAATGAAAAACTGTTTTTT. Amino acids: CASSQSGGANEKLFF.

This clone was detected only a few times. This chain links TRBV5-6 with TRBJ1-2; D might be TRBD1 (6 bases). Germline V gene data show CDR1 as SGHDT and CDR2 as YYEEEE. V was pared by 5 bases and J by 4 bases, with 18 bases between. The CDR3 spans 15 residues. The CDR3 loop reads CASRPIGGLLYGYTF. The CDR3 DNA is TGTGCCAGCAGGCCTATTGGGGGGCTTCTCTATGGCTACACCTTC.

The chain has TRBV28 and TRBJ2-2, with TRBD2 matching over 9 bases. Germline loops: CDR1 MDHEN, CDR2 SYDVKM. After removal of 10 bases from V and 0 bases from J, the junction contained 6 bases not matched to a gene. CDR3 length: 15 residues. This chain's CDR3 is CAIRAGGSNTGELFF. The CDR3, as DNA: TGTGCCATAAGAGCGGGAGGATCGAACACCGGGGAGCTGTTTTTT.

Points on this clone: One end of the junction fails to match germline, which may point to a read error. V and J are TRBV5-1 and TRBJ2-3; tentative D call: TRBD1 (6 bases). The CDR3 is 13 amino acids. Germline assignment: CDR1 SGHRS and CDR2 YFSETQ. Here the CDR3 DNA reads TGCGCCAGCAGCACCCGGGACACATATACGCAGTATTTT. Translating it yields CASSTRDTYTQYF.

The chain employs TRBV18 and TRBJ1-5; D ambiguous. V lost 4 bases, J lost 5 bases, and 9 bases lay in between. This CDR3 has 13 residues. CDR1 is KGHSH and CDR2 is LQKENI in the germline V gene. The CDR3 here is CASSQGVDQPQHF. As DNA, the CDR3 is TGTGCCAGCTCACAAGGAGTCGATCAGCCCCAGCATTTT.

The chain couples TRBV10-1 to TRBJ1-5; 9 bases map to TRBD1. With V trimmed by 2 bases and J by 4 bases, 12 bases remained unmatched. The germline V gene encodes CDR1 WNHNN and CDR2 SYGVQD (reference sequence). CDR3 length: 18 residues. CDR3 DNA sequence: TGCGCCAGCAGTGAGCCCGCAAAGGGGACAGGGCCTAATCAGCCCCAGCATTTT. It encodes CASSEPAKGTGPNQPQHF.

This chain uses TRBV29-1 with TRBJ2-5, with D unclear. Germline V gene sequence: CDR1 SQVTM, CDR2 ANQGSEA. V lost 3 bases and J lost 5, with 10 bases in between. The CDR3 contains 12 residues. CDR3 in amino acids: CSVELAGETQYF. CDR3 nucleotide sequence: TGCAGCGTTGAGTTGGCCGGGGAGACCCAGTACTTC.

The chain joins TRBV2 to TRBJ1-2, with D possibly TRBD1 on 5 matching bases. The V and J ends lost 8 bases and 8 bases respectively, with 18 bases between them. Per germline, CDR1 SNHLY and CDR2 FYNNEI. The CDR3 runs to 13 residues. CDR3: CASEPQRGMGYTF. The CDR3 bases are TGTGCCAGCGAACCACAGCGGGGCATGGGCTACACCTTC.

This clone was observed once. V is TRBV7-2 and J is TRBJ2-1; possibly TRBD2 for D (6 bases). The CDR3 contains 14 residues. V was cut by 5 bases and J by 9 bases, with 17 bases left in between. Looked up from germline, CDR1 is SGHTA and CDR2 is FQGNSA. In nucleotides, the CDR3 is TGTGCCAGCAGCATTAGCGGAGGAAGGGGTGAGCAGTTCTTC. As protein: CASSISGGRGEQFF. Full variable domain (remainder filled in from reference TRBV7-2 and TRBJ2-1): GAGVSQSPSNKVTEKGKDVELRCDPISGHTALYWYRQSLGQGLEFLIYFQGNSAPDKSGLPSDRFSAERTGGSVSTLTIQRTQQEDSAVYLCASSISGGRGEQFFGPGTRLTVL.

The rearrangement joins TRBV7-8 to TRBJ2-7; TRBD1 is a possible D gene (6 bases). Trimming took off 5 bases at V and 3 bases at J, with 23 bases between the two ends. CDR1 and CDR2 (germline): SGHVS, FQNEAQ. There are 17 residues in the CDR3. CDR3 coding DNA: TGTGCCAGCAGCGCATCGGGGTGGGGGCGAGGGGACTACGAGCAGTACTTC. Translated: CASSASGWGRGDYEQYF.

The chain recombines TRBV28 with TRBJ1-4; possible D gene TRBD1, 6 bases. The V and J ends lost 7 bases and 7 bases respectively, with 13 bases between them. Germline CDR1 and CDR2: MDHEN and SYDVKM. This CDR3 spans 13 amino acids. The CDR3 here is CASTEGGLEKLFF. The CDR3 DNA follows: TGTGCCAGCACTGAGGGGGGTCTTGAAAAACTGTTTTTT.

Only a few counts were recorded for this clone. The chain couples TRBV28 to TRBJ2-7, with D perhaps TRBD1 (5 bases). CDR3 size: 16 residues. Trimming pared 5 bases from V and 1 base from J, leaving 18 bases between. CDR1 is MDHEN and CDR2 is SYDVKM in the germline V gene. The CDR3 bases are TGTGCCAGCAGTCTCCACCTAGGGGTCTTGTCCTACGAGCAGTACTTC. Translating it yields CASSLHLGVLSYEQYF.

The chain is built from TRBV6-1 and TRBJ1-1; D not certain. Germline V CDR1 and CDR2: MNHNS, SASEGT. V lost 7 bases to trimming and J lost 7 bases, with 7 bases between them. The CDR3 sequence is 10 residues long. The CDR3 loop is CASTVLEAFF. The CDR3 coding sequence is TGTGCCAGCACCGTTCTTGAAGCTTTCTTT.

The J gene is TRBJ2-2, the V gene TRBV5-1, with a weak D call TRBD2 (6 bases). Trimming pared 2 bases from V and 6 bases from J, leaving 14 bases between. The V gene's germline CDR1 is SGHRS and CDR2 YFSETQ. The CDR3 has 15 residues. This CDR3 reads CASSFGGGGAGELFF. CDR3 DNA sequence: TGCGCCAGCAGCTTCGGGGGTGGCGGGGCCGGGGAGCTGTTTTTT.

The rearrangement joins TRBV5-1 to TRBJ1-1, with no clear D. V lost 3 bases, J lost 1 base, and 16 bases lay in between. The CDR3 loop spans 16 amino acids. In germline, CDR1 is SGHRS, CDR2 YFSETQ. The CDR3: CASSWSGSSRNTEAFF. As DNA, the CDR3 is TGCGCCAGCAGCTGGTCGGGTTCCTCACGGAACACTGAAGCTTTCTTT.

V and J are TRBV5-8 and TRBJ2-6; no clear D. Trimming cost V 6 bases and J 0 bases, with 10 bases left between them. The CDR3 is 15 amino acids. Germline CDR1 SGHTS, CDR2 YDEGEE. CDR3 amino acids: CASTRPGSGANVLTF. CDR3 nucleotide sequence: TGTGCCAGCACCCGACCTGGCTCTGGGGCCAACGTCCTGACTTTC.

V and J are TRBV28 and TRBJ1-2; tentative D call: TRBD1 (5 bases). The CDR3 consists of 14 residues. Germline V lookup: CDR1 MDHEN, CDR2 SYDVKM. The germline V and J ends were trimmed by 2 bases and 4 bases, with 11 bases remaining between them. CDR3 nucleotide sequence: TGTGCCAGCAGTTTACTAACAGGAAGCTATGGCTACACCTTC. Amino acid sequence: CASSLLTGSYGYTF.

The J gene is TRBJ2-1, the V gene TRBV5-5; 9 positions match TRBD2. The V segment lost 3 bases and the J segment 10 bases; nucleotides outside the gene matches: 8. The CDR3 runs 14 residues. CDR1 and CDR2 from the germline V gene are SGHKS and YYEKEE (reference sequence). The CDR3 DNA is TGTGCCAGCAGCTCAGCGGGGGGCCGATGGGAGCAGTTCTTC. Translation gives CASSSAGGRWEQFF. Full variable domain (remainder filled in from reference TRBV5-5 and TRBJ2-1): DAGVTQSPTHLIKTRGQQVTLRCSPISGHKSVSWYQQVLGQGPQFIFQYYEKEERGRGNFPDRFSARQFPNYSSELNVNALLLGDSALYLCASSSAGGRWEQFFGPGTRLTVL.

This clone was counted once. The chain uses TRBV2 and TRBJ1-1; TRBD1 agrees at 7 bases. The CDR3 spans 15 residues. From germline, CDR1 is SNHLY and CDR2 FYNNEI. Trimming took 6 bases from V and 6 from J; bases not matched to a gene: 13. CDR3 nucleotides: TGTGCCAGCAGAGACAGGGCACTGCTTATCCCTGAAGCTTTCTTT. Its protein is CASRDRALLIPEAFF.